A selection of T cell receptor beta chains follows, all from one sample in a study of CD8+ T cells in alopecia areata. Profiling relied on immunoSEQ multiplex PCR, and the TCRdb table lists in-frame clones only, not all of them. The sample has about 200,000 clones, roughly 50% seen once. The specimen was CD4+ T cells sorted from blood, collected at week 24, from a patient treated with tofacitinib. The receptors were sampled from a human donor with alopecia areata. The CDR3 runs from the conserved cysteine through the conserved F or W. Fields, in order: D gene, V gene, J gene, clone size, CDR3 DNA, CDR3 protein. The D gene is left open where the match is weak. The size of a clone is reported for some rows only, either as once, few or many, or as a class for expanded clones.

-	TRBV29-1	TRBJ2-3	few	TGCAGCGTTGGACCATCTAGCACAGATACGCAGTATTTT	CSVGPSSTDTQYF
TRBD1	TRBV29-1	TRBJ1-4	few	TGCAGCGTTGATACCGGGACAGTGAATGAAAAACTGTTTTTT	CSVDTGTVNEKLFF
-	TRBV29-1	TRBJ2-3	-	TGCAGCGTTGATTCCCGGATCGAAAGCACAGATACGCAGTATTTT	CSVDSRIESTDTQYF
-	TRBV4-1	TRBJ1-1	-	TGCGCCAGCAGCCCCAGGAAGAATAACATGAACACTGAAGCTTTCTTT	CASSPRKNNMNTEAFF
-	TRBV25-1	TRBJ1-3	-	TGTGCCAGTTCGTCTGGAAACACCATATATTTT	CASSSGNTIYF
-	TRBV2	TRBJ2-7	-	TGTGCCAGCAGTGAACTAGTCGGCTCGGGGGAGCAGTACTTC	CASSELVGSGEQYF
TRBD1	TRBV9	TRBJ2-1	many	TGTGCCAGCAGCGCATCCGGGACAGGGGCCTACAATGAGCAGTTCTTC	CASSASGTGAYNEQFF
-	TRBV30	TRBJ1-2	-	TGTGCCTGGAGTGCAAAGGACGGACGCTATGGCTACACCTTC	CAWSAKDGRYGYTF
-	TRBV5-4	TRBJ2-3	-	TGTGCCAGCAGCTTGCCTCAGTCGGGGGGCAGGGCAGATACGCAGTATTTT	CASSLPQSGGRADTQYF
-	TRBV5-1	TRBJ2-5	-	TGCGCCAGCAGCAGTGCGGTGTCGGAGACCCAGTACTTC	CASSSAVSETQYF